This TCR beta chain was sequenced for a study of blood T cell repertoires in COVID-19. About the study: Samples representing acute and convalescent COVID-19 were sourced from the United States, Italy and Spain. PBMCs, B-cell-depleted T cells, or T cells provided the cDNA or gDNA that made up the material.

Authors' methods: Amplified reference gene primers provided the basis for estimating nucleated cell counts. Here immunoSEQ multiplex PCR was the method, and the copy in TCRdb shows in-frame clones only, minus some. The V and J calls and clone size come from that table; D and trimming were worked out from the DNA. The sample includes 100,000 to 150,000 clones, approximately 90% of them seen just once. The sample holds one count of this clone. The J segment lost 2 bases and the V segment lost 8 bases, leaving 8 bases of the junction unmatched. The length of the CDR3 is 15 residues. Germline CDR1 is MDHEN and CDR2 is SYDVKM.

The TCR was taken from a man aged 65 to 85 with active COVID-19. Material for sequencing was peripheral blood. The V and J genes are TRBV28 and TRBJ2-5, with 10 positions matching TRBD2. This chain's CDR3 is CASQTSGTTQETQYF. In nucleotides, the CDR3 is TGTGCCAGCCAAACTAGCGGGACCACACAAGAGACCCAGTACTTC.